These 27 T cell receptor beta chains share one sample of origin, sequenced in a study of chemoradiotherapy in HPV16-positive cancers. Measured with immunoSEQ multiplex PCR; TCRdb has only the in-frame clones, and not every one. The sample comprises some 860 clones, 70% to 80% of which are singletons, and roughly an eighth rests with the top ten. Source: tumor tissue, taken from a patient who underwent chemoradiotherapy. The receptor source for this set is a human donor with HPV-associated anogenital cancer.

This chain links TRBV27 with TRBJ2-7; 7 bases are shared with TRBD2. From germline, CDR1 is MNHEY and CDR2 SMNVEV (reference sequence). The CDR3 runs to 13 residues. The ends lost 10 bases at V and 5 bases at J; junction bases unmatched: 11. The CDR3 loop reads CATRRTSPNEQYF. In DNA, the CDR3 is TGTGCCACCCGTAGGACTAGTCCAAACGAGCAGTACTTC.

In DNA, the CDR3 is TGTGCCAGCAGCCAAGAGACAGGGAGGTCTTTCTTT. As protein: CASSQETGRSFF. The V call is TRBV4-2, the J call TRBJ1-1, with 7 bases matching TRBD1. The trim removed 0 bases at V and 12 bases at J, leaving 4 bases unmatched. The germline V gene has CDR1 LGHNA and CDR2 YNFKEQ. The CDR3 runs 12 residues.

The chain combines TRBV7-9 with TRBJ1-1; D uncertain. Deletions cut 5 bases from V and 1 base from J, with 11 bases between. The CDR3 covers 14 residues. In germline, CDR1 is SEHNR, CDR2 FQNEAQ (reference sequence). The CDR3, as DNA: TGTGCCAGCAGCCTAGGGAGACCGAACACTGAAGCTTTCTTT. It translates to CASSLGRPNTEAFF.

A few counts support this clone. CDR3 sequence reads: CASSDWVSSPLHF. The CDR3 region has the DNA TGTGCCAGCAGTGATTGGGTTAGTTCACCCCTCCACTTT. The V call is TRBV2, the J call TRBJ1-6; no clear D gene. The CDR3 has 13 residues. V lost 3 bases and J 9 bases, leaving 9 bases between the germline ends. Germline V gene sequence: CDR1 SNHLY, CDR2 FYNNEI.

This clone was seen only once. V and J are TRBV28 and TRBJ2-3; 7 nucleotides align to TRBD1. V shed 7 bases and J 2 bases; nucleotides not matched to a gene: 6. CDR1 and CDR2 from the germline V gene are MDHEN and SYDVKM. CDR3 length equals 14 residues. CDR3 in DNA: TGTGCCAGCATCCTGGACAGGCTCACAGATACGCAGTATTTT. Translated: CASILDRLTDTQYF. Filled out from reference TRBV28 and TRBJ2-3, the complete variable domain reads DVKVTQSSRYLVKRTGEKVFLECVQDMDHENMFWYRQDPGLGLRLIYFSYDVKMKEKGDIPEGYSVSREKKERFSLILESASTNQTSMYLCASILDRLTDTQYFGPGTRLTVL.

V usage is TRBV6-1 and J usage is TRBJ2-7; perhaps TRBD1 as D (5 bases). The CDR3 is 14 amino acids. Trimming stripped 6 bases from V and 0 bases from J, with 12 bases between. Germline-derived CDR1 and CDR2 are MNHNS and SASEGT. The DNA of the CDR3 is TGTGCCAGCAGCCGCTTTGGGGCCTCCTACGAGCAGTACTTC. This codes for CASSRFGASYEQYF.

V usage is TRBV7-3 and J usage is TRBJ2-3; the match to TRBD1 covers 8 bases. The V and J ends lost 4 bases and 1 base, in that order; junction bases with no gene match: 7. The CDR3 is made up of 16 amino acids. In germline, CDR1 is SGHTA, CDR2 FQGTGA. The CDR3 is CASSSAGGDGTDTQYF. The CDR3 coding sequence is TGTGCCAGCAGCTCGGCAGGGGGCGACGGCACAGATACGCAGTATTTT.

The rearrangement joins TRBV5-6 to TRBJ1-5, with D unresolved. Germline V gene sequence: CDR1 SGHDT, CDR2 YYEEEE. The CDR3 has 13 amino acids. V dropped 4 bases and J dropped 6 bases, with 11 bases sitting between them. The CDR3: CASSHGVRQPQHF. In DNA, the CDR3 is TGTGCCAGCAGCCATGGTGTCCGTCAGCCCCAGCATTTT. Together with reference TRBV5-6 and TRBJ1-5, the CDR3 gives the full variable domain: DAGVTQSPTHLIKTRGQQVTLRCSPKSGHDTVSWYQQALGQGPQFIFQYYEEEERQRGNFPDRFSGHQFPNYSSELNVNALLLGDSALYLCASSHGVRQPQHFGDGTRLSIL.

This clone has a single count. V gene TRBV2 combines with J gene TRBJ2-3; D remains unclear. CDR1 and CDR2 (germline): SNHLY, FYNNEI. The CDR3 totals 12 residues. V lost 9 bases, J lost 2 bases, and 9 bases lay in between. CDR3 region: CASRPDTDTQYF. For the CDR3, the DNA is TGTGCCAGTCGACCCGACACAGATACGCAGTATTTT.

V and J are TRBV28 and TRBJ2-1, with 9 bases matching TRBD2. Germline V CDR1 and CDR2: MDHEN, SYDVKM. The V and J ends lost 10 bases and 7 bases, in that order; junction bases with no gene match: 11. This CDR3 has 14 residues. The CDR3 reads CATIAGGRMNEQFF. The CDR3 DNA is TGTGCCACCATCGCGGGGGGGCGGATGAATGAGCAGTTCTTC.

The chain has TRBV7-8 and TRBJ2-7; 11 bases map to TRBD1. This CDR3 is built from 15 residues. Germline CDR1 is SGHVS and CDR2 is FQNEAQ. V lost 5 bases to trimming and J lost 4 bases; unmatched junction nucleotides: 7. CDR3 coding DNA: TGTGCCAGCAGCCAGCTGGGGACAGGGGGTTACGAGCAGTACTTC. Translation gives CASSQLGTGGYEQYF.

The J gene is TRBJ1-2, the V gene TRBV4-1; D unclear. The germline V gene encodes CDR1 MGHRA and CDR2 YSYEKL. The germline V and J ends were trimmed by 0 bases and 3 bases, with 11 bases remaining between them. The CDR3 sequence is 15 residues long. The DNA for the CDR3 is TGCGCCAGCAGCCAAGATCGGGGTCTCGACTATGGCTACACCTTC. Translating gives CASSQDRGLDYGYTF.

This rearrangement joins TRBV28 to TRBJ2-2; D not resolved. The CDR3 consists of 16 residues. The V gene's germline CDR1 is MDHEN and CDR2 SYDVKM. Trimming stripped 1 base from V and 0 bases from J, with 9 bases between. CDR3 sequence reads: CASSLSIGSNTGELFF. The CDR3 nucleotides are TGTGCCAGCAGTTTATCCATAGGATCGAACACCGGGGAGCTGTTTTTT.

The chain uses TRBV6-5 and TRBJ1-1; 8 positions agree with TRBD1. The V and J ends lost 3 bases and 5 bases, in that order; junction bases with no gene match: 5. CDR3 length: 14 residues. Germline CDR1 MNHEY, CDR2 SVGAGI. As DNA, the CDR3 is TGTGCCAGCAGTTATGGACAGGGTTGGACTGAAGCTTTCTTT. Protein product: CASSYGQGWTEAFF.

This rearrangement joins TRBV5-1 to TRBJ1-2, with D maybe TRBD1 (6 bases). The CDR3 runs to 13 residues. Trimming left V 2 bases short and J 4 bases short, with 9 bases between. Per germline, CDR1 SGHRS and CDR2 YFSETQ. As DNA, the CDR3 is TGCGCCAGCAGCTTTGCACAGGGCTATGGCTACACCTTC. Translation: CASSFAQGYGYTF. Full variable domain (rest looked up from reference TRBV5-1 and TRBJ1-2): KAGVTQTPRYLIKTRGQQVTLSCSPISGHRSVSWYQQTPGQGLQFLFEYFSETQRNKGNFPGRFSGRQFSNSRSEMNVSTLELGDSALYLCASSFAQGYGYTFGSGTRLTVV.

The rearrangement links TRBV4-1 to TRBJ1-2; no definite D call. Per the germline V gene, CDR1 is MGHRA and CDR2 is YSYEKL. CDR3 length: 14 residues. The V and J ends lost 4 bases and 8 bases respectively, with 17 bases between them. The CDR3 DNA follows: TGCGCCAGCAGCCGCCGGGGTGCCGGCGGAGGCTACACCTTC. Translated, it gives CASSRRGAGGGYTF.

The chain is built from TRBV5-1 and TRBJ2-7, with 8 nucleotides matching TRBD2. The CDR3 is 15 residues long. Unmatched junction bases numbered 6, after V lost 4 bases and J lost 0 bases. CDR1 SGHRS and CDR2 YFSETQ come from the germline V gene. This chain's CDR3 is CASSLTSGPSYEQYF. DNA for the CDR3: TGCGCCAGCAGCCTTACTAGCGGTCCCTCCTACGAGCAGTACTTC. The full variable domain, in which reference TRBV5-1 and TRBJ2-7 provide the parts outside the CDR3, is KAGVTQTPRYLIKTRGQQVTLSCSPISGHRSVSWYQQTPGQGLQFLFEYFSETQRNKGNFPGRFSGRQFSNSRSEMNVSTLELGDSALYLCASSLTSGPSYEQYFGPGTRLTVT.

In this sample, this clone is large. V gene TRBV27 combines with J gene TRBJ2-5; D not certain. Germline CDR1 is MNHEY and CDR2 is SMNVEV (reference sequence). This CDR3 spans 13 amino acids. The V end was cut by 8 bases, the J end by 2 bases, with 12 bases between. CDR3 coding DNA: TGTGCCAGCGCTCATAGGGTACAAGAGACCCAGTACTTC. Amino acid sequence: CASAHRVQETQYF.

V and J are TRBV6-5 and TRBJ1-2, with D unresolved. V lost 2 bases to trimming and J lost 5 bases, with 12 bases between them. Germline V gives CDR1 MNHEY, CDR2 SVGAGI. The CDR3 is 14 amino acids. DNA of the CDR3: TGTGCCAGCAGTTACAGAGAGTCCCAGTATGGCTACACCTTC. Protein: CASSYRESQYGYTF.

The chain uses TRBV7-9 and TRBJ2-3; D call uncertain. Germline V CDR1 and CDR2: SEHNR, FQNEAQ (reference sequence). This CDR3 comprises 12 residues. V shed 6 bases and J shed 6 bases, with 10 bases lying between them. CDR3 in amino acids: CASSLGWDTQYF. For the CDR3, the DNA is TGTGCCAGCAGTCTTGGTTGGGATACGCAGTATTTT.

On this clone itself: It is likely a read error, because the conserved phenylalanine at the end of the CDR3 is missing. The DNA is left out, because the CDR3 cannot be placed on it with certainty; the CDR3 is given as TCRdb lists it. This rearrangement joins TRBV15 to TRBJ2-3; the table's D call, TRBD2, has no DNA check behind it. The CDR3 sequence runs 15 residues, both termini included. Germline V gene data show CDR1 as LNHNV and CDR2 as YYDKDF (reference sequence). The CDR3 region is CATSRTLRRTSGILS.

This sequence joins TRBV5-8 and TRBJ1-5; no firm D call. The CDR3 contains 13 residues. Trimming pared 0 bases from V and 7 bases from J, leaving 8 bases between. CDR1 SGHTS and CDR2 YDEGEE come from the germline V gene. The CDR3 here is CASSLGWIQPQHF. The DNA for the CDR3 is TGTGCCAGCAGCTTGGGATGGATCCAGCCCCAGCATTTT.

This clone was detected only once. This chain links TRBV27 with TRBJ1-6; 8 nucleotides agree with TRBD1. Germline loops: CDR1 MNHEY, CDR2 SMNVEV (reference sequence). J lost 8 bases, V lost 6 bases, and 9 bases had no gene match. The CDR3 consists of 15 residues. Here the CDR3 DNA reads TGTGCCAGCAGCCCACAGGGGGTTTCCCATTCACCCCTCCACTTT. Residues: CASSPQGVSHSPLHF.

In its sample, this clone was seen a few times. CDR3 DNA: TGTGCCAGCAGTTTATTCTTGTCCGGGGAGCTGTTTTTT. Amino acids: CASSLFLSGELFF. V usage is TRBV27 and J usage is TRBJ2-2; no clear D gene. From germline, CDR1 is MNHEY and CDR2 SMNVEV (reference sequence). The CDR3 is 13 amino acids. The ends were cut back, 1 base at V and 6 bases at J, with 6 bases in the middle.

This clone occurred a few times. This chain links TRBV2 with TRBJ2-2; 8 nucleotides align to TRBD2. Trimming at V came to 6 bases and at J to 1 base, leaving 4 bases not matched to a gene. The length of the CDR3 is 15 residues. CDR1 SNHLY and CDR2 FYNNEI come from the germline V gene. CDR3 DNA sequence: TGTGCCAGCAGGGTCGCGGGAGGGAACACCGGGGAGCTGTTTTTT. Translated, it gives CASRVAGGNTGELFF.

This clone occurred once. The chain couples TRBV6-1 to TRBJ2-7; maybe TRBD1 (6 bases). Trimming stripped 6 bases from V and 5 bases from J, with 14 bases between. CDR3 size: 13 residues. The germline CDR1 and CDR2 sequences are MNHNS and SASEGT. The CDR3 coding sequence is TGTGCCAGCAGGAACGACAGGTCCCACGAGCAGTACTTC. Its translation is CASRNDRSHEQYF.

This rearrangement joins TRBV7-2 to TRBJ1-2, with TRBD1 as a possible D gene (6 bases). Trimming removed 3 bases at V and 4 bases at J, with 9 bases between. Germline V lookup: CDR1 SGHTA, CDR2 FQGNSA. CDR3 size: 13 residues. Here the CDR3 reads CASSFGGRYGYTF. DNA for the CDR3: TGTGCCAGCAGCTTCGGGGGCCGCTATGGCTACACCTTC.